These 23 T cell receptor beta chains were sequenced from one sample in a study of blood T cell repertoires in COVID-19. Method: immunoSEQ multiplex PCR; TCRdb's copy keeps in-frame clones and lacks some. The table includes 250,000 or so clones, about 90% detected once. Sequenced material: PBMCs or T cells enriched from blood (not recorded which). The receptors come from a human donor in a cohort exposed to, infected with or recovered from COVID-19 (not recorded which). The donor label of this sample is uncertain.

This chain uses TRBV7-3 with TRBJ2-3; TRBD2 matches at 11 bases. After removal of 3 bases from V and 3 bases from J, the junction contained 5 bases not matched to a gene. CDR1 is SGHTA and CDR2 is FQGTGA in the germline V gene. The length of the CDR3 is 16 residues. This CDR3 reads CASSLTGTSGTDTQYF. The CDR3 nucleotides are TGTGCCAGCAGCTTGACGGGGACTAGCGGAACAGATACGCAGTATTTT.

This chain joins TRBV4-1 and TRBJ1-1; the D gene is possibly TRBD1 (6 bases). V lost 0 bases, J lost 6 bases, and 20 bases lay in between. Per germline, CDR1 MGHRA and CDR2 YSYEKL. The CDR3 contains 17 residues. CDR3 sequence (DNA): TGCGCCAGCAGCCAAGATTCGGCAGGGGCCCAGGGATCTGAAGCTTTCTTT. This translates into CASSQDSAGAQGSEAFF.

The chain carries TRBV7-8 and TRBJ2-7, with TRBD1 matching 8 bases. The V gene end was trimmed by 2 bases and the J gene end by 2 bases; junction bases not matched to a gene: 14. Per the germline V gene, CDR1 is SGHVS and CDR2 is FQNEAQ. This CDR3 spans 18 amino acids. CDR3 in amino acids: CASSLHGQGGYGPYEQYF. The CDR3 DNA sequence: TGTGCCAGCAGCTTACACGGACAGGGAGGTTACGGGCCCTACGAGCAGTACTTC.

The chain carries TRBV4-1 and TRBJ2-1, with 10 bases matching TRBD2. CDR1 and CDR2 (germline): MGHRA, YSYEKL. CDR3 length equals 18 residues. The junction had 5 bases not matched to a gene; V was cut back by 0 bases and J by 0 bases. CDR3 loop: CASSQDTSGDPSYNEQFF. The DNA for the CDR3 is TGCGCCAGCAGCCAAGATACTAGCGGGGACCCCTCCTACAATGAGCAGTTCTTC.

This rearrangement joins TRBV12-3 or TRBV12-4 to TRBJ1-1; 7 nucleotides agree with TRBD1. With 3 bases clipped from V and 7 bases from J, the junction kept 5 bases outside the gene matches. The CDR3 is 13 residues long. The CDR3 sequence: CASSLEGAGEAFF. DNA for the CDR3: TGTGCCAGCAGTTTGGAGGGGGCAGGTGAAGCTTTCTTT.

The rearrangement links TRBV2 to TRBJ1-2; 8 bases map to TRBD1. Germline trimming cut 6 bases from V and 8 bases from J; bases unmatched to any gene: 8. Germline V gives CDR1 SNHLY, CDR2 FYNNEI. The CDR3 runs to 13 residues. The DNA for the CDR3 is TGTGCCAGCAGGACAGGGGCGCTAGAAGGCTACACCTTC. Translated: CASRTGALEGYTF.

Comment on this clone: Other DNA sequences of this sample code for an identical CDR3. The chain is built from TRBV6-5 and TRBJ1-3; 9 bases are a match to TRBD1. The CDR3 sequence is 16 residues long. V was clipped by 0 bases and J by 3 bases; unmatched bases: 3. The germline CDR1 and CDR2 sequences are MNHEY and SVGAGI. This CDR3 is CASSYSGQGSGNTIYF. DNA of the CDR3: TGTGCCAGCAGTTACTCGGGACAGGGAAGTGGAAACACCATATATTTT.

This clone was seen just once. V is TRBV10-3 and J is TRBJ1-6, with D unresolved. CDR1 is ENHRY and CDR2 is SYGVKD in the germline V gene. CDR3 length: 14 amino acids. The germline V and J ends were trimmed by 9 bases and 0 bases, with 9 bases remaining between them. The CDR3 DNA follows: TGTGCCATTAGAGGGAGCTCCTATAATTCACCCCTCCACTTT. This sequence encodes CAIRGSSYNSPLHF.

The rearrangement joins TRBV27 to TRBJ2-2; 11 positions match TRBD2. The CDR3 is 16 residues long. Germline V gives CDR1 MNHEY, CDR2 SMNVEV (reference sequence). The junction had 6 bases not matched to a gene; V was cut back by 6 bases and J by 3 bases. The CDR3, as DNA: TGTGCCAGCAGCTCTGGGACTAGCGGATACACCGGGGAGCTGTTTTTT. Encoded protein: CASSSGTSGYTGELFF.

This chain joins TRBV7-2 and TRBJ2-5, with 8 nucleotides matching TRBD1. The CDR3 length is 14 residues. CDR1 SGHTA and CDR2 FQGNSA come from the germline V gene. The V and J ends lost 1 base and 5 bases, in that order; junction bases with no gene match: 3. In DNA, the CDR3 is TGTGCCAGCAGCTTAGTTGGACAGGGTGAGACCCAGTACTTC. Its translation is CASSLVGQGETQYF.

CDR3 bases: TGTGCCACGACTAGCGGGGGGGCCGAGAGAAGCACAGATACGCAGTATTTT. Protein: CATTSGGAERSTDTQYF. V and J are TRBV2 and TRBJ2-3; TRBD2 agrees at 14 bases. Germline V gene lookup returns CDR1 SNHLY and CDR2 FYNNEI. The CDR3 consists of 17 residues. V lost 10 bases and J lost 0; bases outside the gene matches: 9.

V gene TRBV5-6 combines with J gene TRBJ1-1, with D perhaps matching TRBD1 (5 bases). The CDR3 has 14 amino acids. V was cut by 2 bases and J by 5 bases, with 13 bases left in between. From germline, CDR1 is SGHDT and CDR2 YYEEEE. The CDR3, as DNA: TGTGCCAGCAGCTTTCGGGGGGGATGGACTGAAGCTTTCTTT. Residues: CASSFRGGWTEAFF.

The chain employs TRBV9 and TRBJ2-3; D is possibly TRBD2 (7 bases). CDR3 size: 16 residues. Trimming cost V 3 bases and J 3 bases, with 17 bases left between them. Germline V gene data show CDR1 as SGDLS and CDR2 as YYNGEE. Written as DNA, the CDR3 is TGTGCCAGCAGCGCCTCGGGGGGCCTAGGAACAGATACGCAGTATTTT. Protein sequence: CASSASGGLGTDTQYF.

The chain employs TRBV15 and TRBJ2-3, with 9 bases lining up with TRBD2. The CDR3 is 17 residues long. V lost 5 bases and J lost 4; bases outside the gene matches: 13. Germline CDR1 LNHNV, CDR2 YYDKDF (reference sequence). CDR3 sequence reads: CATSSLERGDGSDTQYF. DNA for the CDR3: TGTGCCACCAGCTCTCTTGAGCGGGGGGACGGGTCAGATACGCAGTATTTT. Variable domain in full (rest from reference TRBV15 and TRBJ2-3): DAMVIQNPRYQVTQFGKPVTLSCSQTLNHNVMYWYQQKSSQAPKLLFHYYDKDFNNEADTPDNFQSRRPNTSFCFLDIRSPGLGDTAMYLCATSSLERGDGSDTQYFGPGTRLTVL.

Written as DNA, the CDR3 is TGTGCCAGCAGCTTAACTCGGCTAGCGAACACCGGGGAGCTGTTTTTT. It translates to CASSLTRLANTGELFF. This chain uses TRBV7-3 with TRBJ2-2; D not certain. Trimming removed 0 bases at V and 0 bases at J, with 8 bases between. The V gene's germline CDR1 is SGHTA and CDR2 FQGTGA. There are 16 residues in the CDR3.

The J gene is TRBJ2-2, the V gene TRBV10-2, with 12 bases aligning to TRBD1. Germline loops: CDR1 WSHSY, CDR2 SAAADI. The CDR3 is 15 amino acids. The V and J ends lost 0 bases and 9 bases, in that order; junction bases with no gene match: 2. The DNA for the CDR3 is TGCGCCAGCAGTGAGTCAGGGACAGGGGGCCGGGAGCTGTTTTTT. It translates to CASSESGTGGRELFF.

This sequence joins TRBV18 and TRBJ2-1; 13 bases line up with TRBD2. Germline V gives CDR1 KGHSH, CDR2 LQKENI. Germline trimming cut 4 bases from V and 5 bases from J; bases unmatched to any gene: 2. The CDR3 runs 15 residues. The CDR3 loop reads CASSLGTSGDNEQFF. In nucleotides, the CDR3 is TGTGCCAGCTCACTGGGGACTAGCGGGGACAATGAGCAGTTCTTC.

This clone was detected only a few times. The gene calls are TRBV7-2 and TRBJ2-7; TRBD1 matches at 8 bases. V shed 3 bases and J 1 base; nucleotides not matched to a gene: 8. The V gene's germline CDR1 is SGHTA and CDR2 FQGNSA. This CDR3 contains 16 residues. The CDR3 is CASSFRTGLISYEQYF. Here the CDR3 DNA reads TGTGCCAGCAGCTTCCGGACAGGGTTGATATCCTACGAGCAGTACTTC.

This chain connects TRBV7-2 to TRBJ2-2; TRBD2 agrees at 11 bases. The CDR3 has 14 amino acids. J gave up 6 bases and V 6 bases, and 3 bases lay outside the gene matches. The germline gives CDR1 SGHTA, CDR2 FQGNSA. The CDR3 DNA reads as TGTGCCAGCAGTACTAGCGGGGGAGCCGGGGAGCTGTTTTTT. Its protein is CASSTSGGAGELFF.

CDR3 in DNA: TGTGCCAGCAGGGGAAGGGACAGCCCTAGCTATGGCTACACCTTC. This translates into CASRGRDSPSYGYTF. The rearrangement links TRBV5-4 to TRBJ1-2; TRBD1 agrees at 7 bases. Germline V gene lookup returns CDR1 SGHNT and CDR2 YYREEE (reference sequence). The CDR3 contains 15 residues. The J segment lost 4 bases and the V segment lost 5 bases, leaving 11 bases of the junction unmatched.

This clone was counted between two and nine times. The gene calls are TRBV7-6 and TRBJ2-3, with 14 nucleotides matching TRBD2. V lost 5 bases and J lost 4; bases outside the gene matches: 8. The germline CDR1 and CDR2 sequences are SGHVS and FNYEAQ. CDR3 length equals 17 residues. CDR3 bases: TGTGCCAGCAGCCCTGTTGGACTAGCGGGGGGTCCAGATACGCAGTATTTT. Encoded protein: CASSPVGLAGGPDTQYF.

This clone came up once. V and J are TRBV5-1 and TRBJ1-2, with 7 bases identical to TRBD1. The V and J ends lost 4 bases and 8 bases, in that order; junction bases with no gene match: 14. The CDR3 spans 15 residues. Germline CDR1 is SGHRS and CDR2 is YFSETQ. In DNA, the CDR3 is TGCGCCAGCAGCCACGGGACAGTAAAAGTAGAGGGCTACACCTTC. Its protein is CASSHGTVKVEGYTF.

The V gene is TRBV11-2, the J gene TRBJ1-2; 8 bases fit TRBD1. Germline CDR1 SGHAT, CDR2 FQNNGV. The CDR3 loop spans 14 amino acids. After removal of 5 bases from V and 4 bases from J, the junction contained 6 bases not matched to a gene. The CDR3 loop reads CASSRPGTGYGYTF. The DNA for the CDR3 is TGTGCCAGCAGCCGCCCCGGGACAGGCTATGGCTACACCTTC.